One and the same sample provided the 28 T cell receptor beta chains below, sequenced in a study of CXCR3-negative and CXCR3-positive naive CD8 T cells. Overall study findings and caveats: TRB CDR3 hydrophobicity was greater in CXCR3-positive naive cells than in CXCR3-negative naive cells.

UMI-tagged TRB cDNA libraries were built via 5' RACE. Reprocessing the 5' RACE reads, TCRdb reports a single entry for every CDR3 protein and omits DNA. In all, the sample yields under 150,000 distinct CDR3 sequences. These receptors are not linked to any known antigen. The sequenced sample was naive CXCR3+ CD8+ T cells from blood. The subset is: CD45RO-CCR7+CD27+CD95- naive CD8+ T cells expressing CXCR3 (TNR3+). These receptors were obtained from a human donor in good health. Some clones in this sample may be carry-over from other donors' samples.

The chain employs TRBV7-9 and TRBJ2-7; without DNA, the TCRdb call of TRBD1 cannot be checked. The germline V gene encodes CDR1 SEHNR and CDR2 FQNEAQ (reference sequence). CDR3 length equals 15 residues. The CDR3: CASSPRQGAVDEQYF.

The chain combines TRBV27 with TRBJ1-1; TCRdb returns TRBD1, unconfirmable since there is no DNA. The CDR3 covers 15 residues. CDR1 and CDR2 (germline): MNHEY, SMNVEV (reference sequence). CDR3 amino acids: CASSLSGAANTEAFF.

The chain employs TRBV7-6 and TRBJ2-1; TCRdb gives TRBD2 as the D gene, but with no DNA this cannot be confirmed. CDR3 length: 15 residues. Germline-derived CDR1 and CDR2 are SGHVS and FNYEAQ. CDR3 region: CASTSGEGVVREQFF.

V usage is TRBV12-3 or TRBV12-4 and J usage is TRBJ2-7; the D call from TCRdb, TRBD1, cannot be confirmed without DNA. There are 15 residues in the CDR3. The CDR3 protein is CASRPTGVSAYEQYF.

The chain employs TRBV7-2 and TRBJ2-5. Germline V gene data show CDR1 as SGHTA and CDR2 as FQGNSA. This CDR3 spans 13 amino acids. The CDR3 here is CASSPDSDETQYF.

This chain links TRBV10-3 with TRBJ2-7; TCRdb picks TRBD2, but there is no DNA to check that call. Germline V CDR1 and CDR2: ENHRY, SYGVKD. The CDR3 spans 18 residues. This CDR3 reads CAISEGRAAGPGTYEQYF.

CDR3 amino acids: CASSLVPGSSEAFF. The genes are TRBV5-5 and TRBJ1-1; the TCRdb D gene call, TRBD1, has no DNA to confirm it. Germline V gives CDR1 SGHKS, CDR2 YYEKEE (reference sequence). This CDR3 region has 14 residues.

The CDR3 loop is CASALDRGVYEQYF. The chain carries TRBV5-1 and TRBJ2-7; no DNA is available, so the TRBD1 call from TCRdb remains unchecked. The CDR3 length is 14 residues. Germline assignment: CDR1 SGHRS and CDR2 YFSETQ.

This chain connects TRBV7-9 to TRBJ2-2; the D call from TCRdb, TRBD2, cannot be confirmed without DNA. The germline gives CDR1 SEHNR, CDR2 FQNEAQ (reference sequence). CDR3 length equals 16 residues. The CDR3 here is CASNQKGRENTGELFF.

V gene TRBV12-3 or TRBV12-4 combines with J gene TRBJ2-3; absent DNA, TCRdb's TRBD1 call cannot be checked. The CDR3 totals 12 residues. CDR3: CASSLTEDTQYF.

The chain employs TRBV5-1 and TRBJ2-7; checking the TCRdb D call of TRBD1 is not possible without DNA. CDR1 and CDR2 from the germline V gene are SGHRS and YFSETQ. This CDR3 has 16 residues. Here the CDR3 reads CASSWFGTGQGYEQYF.

The rearrangement joins TRBV27 to TRBJ1-5. Germline V gene sequence: CDR1 MNHEY, CDR2 SMNVEV (reference sequence). The CDR3 totals 15 residues. This CDR3 reads CASSLTTYSNQPQHF.

The chain employs TRBV5-1 and TRBJ2-7; checking the TCRdb D call of TRBD1 is not possible without DNA. The V gene's germline CDR1 is SGHRS and CDR2 YFSETQ. The CDR3 covers 14 residues. The CDR3 sequence is CASSFRTGVYEQYF.

This sequence joins TRBV19 and TRBJ2-3; the TCRdb D gene call, TRBD2, has no DNA to confirm it. This CDR3 contains 16 residues. Germline V gene sequence: CDR1 LNHDA, CDR2 SQIVND (reference sequence). CDR3: CASSTPLAGATDTQYF.

This sequence joins TRBV7-9 and TRBJ2-7; TCRdb's D gene call, TRBD2, goes unchecked for lack of DNA. This CDR3 is 13 amino acids long. Germline V gene lookup returns CDR1 SEHNR and CDR2 FQNEAQ (reference sequence). CDR3 sequence: CASSSYGGNEQYF. Full variable domain (missing parts from reference TRBV7-9 and TRBJ2-7): DTGVSQNPRHKITKRGQNVTFRCDPISEHNRLYWYRQTLGQGPEFLTYFQNEAQLEKSRLLSDRFSAERPKGSFSTLEIQRTEQGDSAMYLCASSSYGGNEQYFGPGTRLTVT.

The rearrangement joins TRBV29-1 to TRBJ2-7; the TRBD1 assignment by TCRdb is unverifiable without DNA. This CDR3 has 13 residues. Germline CDR1 is SQVTM and CDR2 is ANQGSEA. CDR3: CSVVDGGDYEQYF.

The chain has TRBV19 and TRBJ1-6. From germline, CDR1 is LNHDA and CDR2 SQIVND (reference sequence). The CDR3 has 17 amino acids. CDR3: CASSIGWSVSYNSPLHF.

This chain links TRBV11-2 with TRBJ2-7; TCRdb reports TRBD1, a call that lacks DNA to check it against. Germline V lookup: CDR1 SGHAT, CDR2 FQNNGV. CDR3 length: 17 residues. CDR3 amino acids: CASSLGALGGGSHEQYF. Full variable domain (missing parts from reference TRBV11-2 and TRBJ2-7): EAGVAQSPRYKIIEKRQSVAFWCNPISGHATLYWYQQILGQGPKLLIQFQNNGVVDDSQLPKDRFSAERLKGVDSTLKIQPAKLEDSAVYLCASSLGALGGGSHEQYFGPGTRLTVT.

V is TRBV27 and J is TRBJ2-1; no DNA is available, so the TRBD1 call from TCRdb remains unchecked. The CDR3 covers 16 residues. Germline CDR1 is MNHEY and CDR2 is SMNVEV (reference sequence). The CDR3 here is CASSLLRGGAYNEQFF.

The V gene is TRBV5-5, the J gene TRBJ2-2; TCRdb lists TRBD2, though no DNA is available to test this call. This CDR3 region has 14 residues. The germline CDR1 and CDR2 sequences are SGHKS and YYEKEE (reference sequence). The CDR3 region is CASSGWSLSGELFF. Filled out from reference TRBV5-5 and TRBJ2-2, the complete variable domain reads DAGVTQSPTHLIKTRGQQVTLRCSPISGHKSVSWYQQVLGQGPQFIFQYYEKEERGRGNFPDRFSARQFPNYSSELNVNALLLGDSALYLCASSGWSLSGELFFGEGSRLTVL.

This chain joins TRBV29-1 and TRBJ1-5. The V gene's germline CDR1 is SQVTM and CDR2 ANQGSEA. The CDR3 is made up of 14 amino acids. The CDR3 here is CSVEGEGFNQPQHF.

The chain joins TRBV11-3 to TRBJ2-1; TCRdb gives TRBD2 as the D gene, but with no DNA this cannot be confirmed. Germline V gives CDR1 SGHNT, CDR2 YENEEA. CDR3 size: 14 residues. The CDR3 here is CTSSRHEDSIEQFF.

The chain uses TRBV12-3 or TRBV12-4 and TRBJ2-7; TCRdb proposes TRBD2, but this gene call is untestable without DNA. CDR3 length: 15 amino acids. CDR3 sequence reads: CASSPDTSPSYEQYF.

This CDR3 is CASSLGARLAGIYNEQFF. V and J are TRBV27 and TRBJ2-1; TCRdb names TRBD2, which stays unverified in the absence of DNA. The CDR3 runs to 18 residues. Germline CDR1 MNHEY, CDR2 SMNVEV (reference sequence).

This chain uses TRBV10-3 with TRBJ1-2. This CDR3 contains 16 residues. CDR1 and CDR2 from the germline V gene are ENHRY and SYGVKD. CDR3 amino acids: CAISESIAEVAYGYTF.

This chain connects TRBV28 to TRBJ2-1; TCRdb selects TRBD2, and the lack of DNA leaves this call unchecked. Germline values: CDR1 MDHEN, CDR2 SYDVKM. The CDR3 loop spans 13 amino acids. The CDR3 loop reads CASSWTSPNEQFF.

J is TRBJ2-1 and V is TRBV12-3 or TRBV12-4; the D call from TCRdb, TRBD2, cannot be confirmed without DNA. The CDR3 spans 15 residues. CDR3 in amino acids: CASSGSGREYNEQFF.

J is TRBJ2-1 and V is TRBV14; the TCRdb call, TRBD1, lacks DNA for checking. CDR1 and CDR2 (germline): SGHDN, FVKESK. The CDR3 is made up of 21 amino acids. The CDR3 region is CASSPPGIETGGFTTYNEQFF.